This T cell receptor beta chain emerged from a study of spatial heterogeneity in lung cancer. The length of the CDR3 is 17 residues. Trimming took 4 bases from V and 2 from J; bases not matched to a gene: 9. Germline V lookup: CDR1 SGHRS, CDR2 YFSETQ. Whole-study findings and limits: Tumor mutation count correlated with how many alpha and beta TCRs expanded intratumorally.

This clonotype was seen ten or more times. Its antigen is not identified. One entry per CDR3 protein results from TCRdb running MiXCR on the 5' RACE reads. The sample has 7,200 or so distinct CDR3 sequences, about 7% seen once. Described time point: sample taken at primary tumor resection. This TCR came from a female donor with early-stage non-small cell lung cancer. The sequenced sample was lung tumor tissue, obtained at surgery. The chain uses TRBV5-1 and TRBJ2-2, with TRBD2 identical over 9 bases. This CDR3 is CASSGSTSGVNTGELFF. DNA of the CDR3: TGCGCCAGCAGCGGATCGACTAGCGGAGTTAACACCGGGGAGCTGTTTTTT.